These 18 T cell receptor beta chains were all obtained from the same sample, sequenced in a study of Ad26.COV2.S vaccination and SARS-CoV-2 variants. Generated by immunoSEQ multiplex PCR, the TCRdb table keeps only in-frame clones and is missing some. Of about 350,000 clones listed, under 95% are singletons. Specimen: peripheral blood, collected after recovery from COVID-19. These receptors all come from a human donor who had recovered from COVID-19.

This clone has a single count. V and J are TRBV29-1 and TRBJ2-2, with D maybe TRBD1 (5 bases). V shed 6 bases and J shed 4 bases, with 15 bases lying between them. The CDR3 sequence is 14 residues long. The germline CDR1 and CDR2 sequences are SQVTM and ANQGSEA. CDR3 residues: CSVGSLTGTGELFF. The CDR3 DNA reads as TGCAGCGTCGGAAGTTTAACAGGCACCGGGGAGCTGTTTTTT.

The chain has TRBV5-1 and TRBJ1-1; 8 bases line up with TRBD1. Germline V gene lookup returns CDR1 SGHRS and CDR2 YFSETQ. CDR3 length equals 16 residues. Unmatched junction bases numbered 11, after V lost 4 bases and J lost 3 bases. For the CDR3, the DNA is TGCGCCAGCAGCGCACCCAGGGGGCGTGTGGACACTGAAGCTTTCTTT. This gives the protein CASSAPRGRVDTEAFF.

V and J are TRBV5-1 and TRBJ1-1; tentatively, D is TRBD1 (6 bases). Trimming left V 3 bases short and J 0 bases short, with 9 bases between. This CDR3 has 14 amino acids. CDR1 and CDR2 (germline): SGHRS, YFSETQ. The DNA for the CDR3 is TGCGCCAGCAGCTCGGGGGCCCTGAACACTGAAGCTTTCTTT. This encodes CASSSGALNTEAFF.

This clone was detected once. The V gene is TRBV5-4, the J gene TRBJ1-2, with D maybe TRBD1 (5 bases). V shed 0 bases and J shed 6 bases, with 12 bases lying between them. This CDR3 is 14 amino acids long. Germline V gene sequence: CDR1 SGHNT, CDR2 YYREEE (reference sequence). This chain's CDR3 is CASSLDRSKDGYTF. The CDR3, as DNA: TGTGCCAGCAGCTTGGACAGGTCCAAGGATGGCTACACCTTC.

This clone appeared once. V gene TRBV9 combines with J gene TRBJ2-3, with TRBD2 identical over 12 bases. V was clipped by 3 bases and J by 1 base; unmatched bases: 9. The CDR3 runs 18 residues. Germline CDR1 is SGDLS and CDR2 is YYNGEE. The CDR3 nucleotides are TGTGCCAGCAGCGAACGACTAGCGGGGGCCCTTGGCACAGATACGCAGTATTTT. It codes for CASSERLAGALGTDTQYF. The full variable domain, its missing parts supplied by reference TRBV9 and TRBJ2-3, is DSGVTQTPKHLITATGQRVTLRCSPRSGDLSVYWYQQSLDQGLQFLIQYYNGEERAKGNILERFSAQQFPDLHSELNLSSLELGDSALYFCASSERLAGALGTDTQYFGPGTRLTVL.

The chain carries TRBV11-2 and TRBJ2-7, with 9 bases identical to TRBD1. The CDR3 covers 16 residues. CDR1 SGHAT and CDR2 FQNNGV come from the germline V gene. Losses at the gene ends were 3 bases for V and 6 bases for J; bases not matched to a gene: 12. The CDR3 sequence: CASSFSGTGRSVEQYF. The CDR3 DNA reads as TGTGCCAGCAGCTTCTCGGGGACAGGGCGTTCTGTCGAGCAGTACTTC. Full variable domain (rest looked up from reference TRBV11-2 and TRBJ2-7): EAGVAQSPRYKIIEKRQSVAFWCNPISGHATLYWYQQILGQGPKLLIQFQNNGVVDDSQLPKDRFSAERLKGVDSTLKIQPAKLEDSAVYLCASSFSGTGRSVEQYFGPGTRLTVT.

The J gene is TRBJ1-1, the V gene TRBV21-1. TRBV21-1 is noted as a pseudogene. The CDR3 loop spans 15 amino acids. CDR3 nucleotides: TGTGCCAGCAGCTCGTCCGGGACGGGGAACACTGAAGCTTTCTTT. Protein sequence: CASSSSGTGNTEAFF.

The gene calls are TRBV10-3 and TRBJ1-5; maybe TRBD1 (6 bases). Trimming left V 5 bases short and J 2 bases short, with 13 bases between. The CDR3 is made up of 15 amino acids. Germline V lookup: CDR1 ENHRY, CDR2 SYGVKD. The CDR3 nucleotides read TGTGCCATCAGTCCAGGGGCTGGGGGCAATCAGCCCCAGCATTTT. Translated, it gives CAISPGAGGNQPQHF.

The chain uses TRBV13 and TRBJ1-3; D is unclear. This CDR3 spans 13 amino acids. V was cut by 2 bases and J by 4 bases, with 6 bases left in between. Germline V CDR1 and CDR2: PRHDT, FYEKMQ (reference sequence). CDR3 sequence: CASSLNEGNTIYF. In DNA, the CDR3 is TGTGCCAGCAGCTTAAACGAGGGAAACACCATATATTTT.

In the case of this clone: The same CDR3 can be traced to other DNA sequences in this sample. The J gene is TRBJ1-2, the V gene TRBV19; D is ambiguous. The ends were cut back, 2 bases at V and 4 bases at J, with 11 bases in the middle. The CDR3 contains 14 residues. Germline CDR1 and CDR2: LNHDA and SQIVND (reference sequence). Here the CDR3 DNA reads TGTGCCAGTAGTATACGGCCGGGAGGCTATGGCTACACCTTC. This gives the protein CASSIRPGGYGYTF.

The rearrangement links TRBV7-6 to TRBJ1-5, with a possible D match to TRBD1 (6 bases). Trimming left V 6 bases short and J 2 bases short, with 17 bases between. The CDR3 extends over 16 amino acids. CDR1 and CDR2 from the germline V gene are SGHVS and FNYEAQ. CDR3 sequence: CASSLRARQGNQPQHF. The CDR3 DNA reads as TGTGCCAGCAGTCTTAGGGCAAGACAGGGCAATCAGCCCCAGCATTTT.

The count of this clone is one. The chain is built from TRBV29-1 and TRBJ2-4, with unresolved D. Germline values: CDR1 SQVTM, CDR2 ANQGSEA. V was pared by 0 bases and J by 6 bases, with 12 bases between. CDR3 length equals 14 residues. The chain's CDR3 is CSVEDGYNPNIQYF. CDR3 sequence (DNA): TGCAGCGTTGAAGATGGGTATAACCCAAACATTCAGTACTTC.

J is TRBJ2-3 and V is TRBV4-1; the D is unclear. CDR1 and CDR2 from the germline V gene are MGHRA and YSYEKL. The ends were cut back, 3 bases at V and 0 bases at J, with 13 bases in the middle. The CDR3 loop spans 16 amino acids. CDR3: CASSHLSDGSTDTQYF. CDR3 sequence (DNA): TGCGCCAGCAGCCACCTTTCTGACGGGAGCACAGATACGCAGTATTTT.

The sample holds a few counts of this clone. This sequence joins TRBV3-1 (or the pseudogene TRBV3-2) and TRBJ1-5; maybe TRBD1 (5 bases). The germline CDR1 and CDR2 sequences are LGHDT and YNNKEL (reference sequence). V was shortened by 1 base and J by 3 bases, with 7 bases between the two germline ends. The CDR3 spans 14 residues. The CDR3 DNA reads TGTGCCAGCAGCCAAGGACAGAACAATCAGCCCCAGCATTTT. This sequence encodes CASSQGQNNQPQHF.

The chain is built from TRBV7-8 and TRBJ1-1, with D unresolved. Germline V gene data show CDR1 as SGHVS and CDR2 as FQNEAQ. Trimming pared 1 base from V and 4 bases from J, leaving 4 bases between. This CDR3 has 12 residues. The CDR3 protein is CASSLGVTEAFF. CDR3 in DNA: TGTGCCAGCAGCTTAGGGGTCACTGAAGCTTTCTTT.

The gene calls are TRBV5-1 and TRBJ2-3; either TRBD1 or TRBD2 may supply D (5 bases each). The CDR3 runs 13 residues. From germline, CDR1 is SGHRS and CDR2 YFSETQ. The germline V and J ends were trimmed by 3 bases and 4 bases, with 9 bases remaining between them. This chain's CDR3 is CASSSGAADTQYF. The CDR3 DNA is TGCGCCAGCAGCTCCGGGGCGGCAGATACGCAGTATTTT.

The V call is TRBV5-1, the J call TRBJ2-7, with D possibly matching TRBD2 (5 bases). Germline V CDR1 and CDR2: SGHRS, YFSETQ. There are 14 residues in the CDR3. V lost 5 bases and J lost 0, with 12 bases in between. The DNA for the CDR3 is TGCGCCAGCAGGTGGACTCAACTCTCCTACGAGCAGTACTTC. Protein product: CASRWTQLSYEQYF. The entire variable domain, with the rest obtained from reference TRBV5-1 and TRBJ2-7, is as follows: KAGVTQTPRYLIKTRGQQVTLSCSPISGHRSVSWYQQTPGQGLQFLFEYFSETQRNKGNFPGRFSGRQFSNSRSEMNVSTLELGDSALYLCASRWTQLSYEQYFGPGTRLTVT.

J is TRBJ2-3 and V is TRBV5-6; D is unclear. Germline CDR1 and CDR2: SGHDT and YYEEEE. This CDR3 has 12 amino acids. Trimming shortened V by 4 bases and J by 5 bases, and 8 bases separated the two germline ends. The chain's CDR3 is CASSPTRDTQYF. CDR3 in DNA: TGTGCCAGCAGCCCTACGAGAGATACGCAGTATTTT. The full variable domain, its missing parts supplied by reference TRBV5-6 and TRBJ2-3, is DAGVTQSPTHLIKTRGQQVTLRCSPKSGHDTVSWYQQALGQGPQFIFQYYEEEERQRGNFPDRFSGHQFPNYSSELNVNALLLGDSALYLCASSPTRDTQYFGPGTRLTVL.